This T cell receptor beta chain was captured by sequencing in a study of type 1 regulatory T cells. The wider study: T-allo10 is an in vitro-generated, Tr1-enriched CD4 T cell product specific for alloantigen.

The CDR3 sequence is 15 residues long. Germline assignment: CDR1 MGHRA and CDR2 YSYEKL. V was clipped by 0 bases and J by 5 bases, with 13 bases between them. This clonotype was observed a handful of times. Its target is unknown. Graft donor-derived T-allo10 cells were described as host-alloantigen-specific, anergic, and alloantigen-specifically suppressive. TCRdb ran MiXCR on the reads and lists one entry per CDR3 protein. The sample has approximately 72,000 distinct CDR3 sequences, 50% to 70% seen once; the top ten hold about 8%. What was sequenced was cultured T cells, either the whole culture or a sorted T cell fraction (not recorded which). Subset specified: Tr1-enriched cell product generated in vitro against host alloantigens. J is TRBJ2-5 and V is TRBV4-1; possibly TRBD1 for D (5 bases). This TCR derives from a human donor in good health. The CDR3 DNA reads as TGCGCCAGCAGCCAAGAGGGGCGCGGATCGGAGACCCAGTACTTC. Translation gives CASSQEGRGSETQYF.